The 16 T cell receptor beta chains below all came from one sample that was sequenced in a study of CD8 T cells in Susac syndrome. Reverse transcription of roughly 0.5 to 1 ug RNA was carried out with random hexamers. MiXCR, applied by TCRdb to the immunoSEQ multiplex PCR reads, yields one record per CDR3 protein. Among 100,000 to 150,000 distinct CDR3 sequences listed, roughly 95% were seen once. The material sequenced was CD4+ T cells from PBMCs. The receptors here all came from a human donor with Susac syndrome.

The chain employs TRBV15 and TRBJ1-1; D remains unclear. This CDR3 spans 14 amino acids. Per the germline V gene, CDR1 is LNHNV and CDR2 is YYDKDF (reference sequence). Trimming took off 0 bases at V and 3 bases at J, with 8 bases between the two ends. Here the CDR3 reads CATSRDRIDTEAFF. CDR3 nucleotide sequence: TGTGCCACCAGCAGAGATCGCATTGACACTGAAGCTTTCTTT.

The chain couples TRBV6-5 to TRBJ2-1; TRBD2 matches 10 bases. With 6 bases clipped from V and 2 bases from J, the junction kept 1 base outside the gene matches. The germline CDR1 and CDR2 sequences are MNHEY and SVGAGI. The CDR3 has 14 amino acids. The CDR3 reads CASSGTSAYNEQFF. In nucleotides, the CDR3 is TGTGCCAGCAGCGGGACTAGCGCCTACAATGAGCAGTTCTTC.

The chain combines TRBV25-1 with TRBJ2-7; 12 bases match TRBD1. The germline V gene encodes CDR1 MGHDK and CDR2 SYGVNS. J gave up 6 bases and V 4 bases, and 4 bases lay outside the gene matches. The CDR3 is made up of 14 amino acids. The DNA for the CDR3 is TGTGCCAGCAGTGCCGGGACAGGGGGCCGCGAGCAGTACTTC. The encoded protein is CASSAGTGGREQYF.

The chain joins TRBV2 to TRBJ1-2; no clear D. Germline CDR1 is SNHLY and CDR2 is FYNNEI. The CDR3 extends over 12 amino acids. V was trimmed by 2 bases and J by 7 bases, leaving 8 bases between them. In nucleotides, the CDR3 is TGTGCCAGCAGTGAAACCTTTCGTGGCTACACCTTC. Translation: CASSETFRGYTF.

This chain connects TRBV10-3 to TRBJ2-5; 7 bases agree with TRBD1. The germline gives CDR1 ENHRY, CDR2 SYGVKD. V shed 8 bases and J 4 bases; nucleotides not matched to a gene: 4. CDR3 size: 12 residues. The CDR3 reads CAIPRGRETQYF. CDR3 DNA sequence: TGTGCCATCCCTAGGGGGCGAGAGACCCAGTACTTC.

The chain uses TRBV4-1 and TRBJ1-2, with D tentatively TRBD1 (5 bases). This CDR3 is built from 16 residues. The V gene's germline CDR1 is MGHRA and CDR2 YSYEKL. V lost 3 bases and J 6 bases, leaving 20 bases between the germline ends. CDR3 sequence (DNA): TGCGCCAGCAGCCAGGCAGGGACCGGGGCCAAGAATGGCTACACCTTC. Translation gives CASSQAGTGAKNGYTF.

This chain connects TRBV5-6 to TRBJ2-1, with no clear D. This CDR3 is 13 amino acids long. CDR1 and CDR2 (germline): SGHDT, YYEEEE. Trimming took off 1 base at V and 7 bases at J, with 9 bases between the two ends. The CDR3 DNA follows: TGTGCCAGCAGCTTGTTAGGGTTGAATGAGCAGTTCTTC. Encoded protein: CASSLLGLNEQFF.

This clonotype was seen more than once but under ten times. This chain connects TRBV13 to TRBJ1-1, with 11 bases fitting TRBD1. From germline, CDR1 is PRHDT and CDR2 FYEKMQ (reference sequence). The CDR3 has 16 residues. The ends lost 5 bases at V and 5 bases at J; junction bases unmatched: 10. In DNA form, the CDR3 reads TGTGCCAGCAGCCCGGACAGGGGGCCGGGGAGGACTGAAGCTTTCTTT. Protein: CASSPDRGPGRTEAFF.

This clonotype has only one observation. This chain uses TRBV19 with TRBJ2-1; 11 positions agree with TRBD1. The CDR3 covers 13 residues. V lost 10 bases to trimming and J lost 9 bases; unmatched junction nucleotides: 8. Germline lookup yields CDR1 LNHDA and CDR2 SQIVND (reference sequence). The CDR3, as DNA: TGTGCCACCCGGGACAGGGGGAGGGGTGAGCAGTTCTTC. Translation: CATRDRGRGEQFF.

CDR3 loop: CASSPDAVAGGRADTQYF. In nucleotides, the CDR3 is TGCGCCAGCAGCCCAGATGCCGTGGCGGGAGGTAGGGCAGATACGCAGTATTTT. The chain combines TRBV4-1 with TRBJ2-3; 8 bases fit TRBD2. The CDR3 loop spans 18 amino acids. The J segment lost 4 bases and the V segment lost 4 bases, leaving 16 bases of the junction unmatched. From germline, CDR1 is MGHRA and CDR2 YSYEKL.

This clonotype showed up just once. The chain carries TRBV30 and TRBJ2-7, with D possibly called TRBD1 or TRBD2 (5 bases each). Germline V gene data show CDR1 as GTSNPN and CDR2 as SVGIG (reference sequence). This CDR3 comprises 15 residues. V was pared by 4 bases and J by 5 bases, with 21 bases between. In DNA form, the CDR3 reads TGTGCCTGGACCCTCGCCTCCAGGGAGTTCCACGAGCAGTACTTC. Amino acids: CAWTLASREFHEQYF.

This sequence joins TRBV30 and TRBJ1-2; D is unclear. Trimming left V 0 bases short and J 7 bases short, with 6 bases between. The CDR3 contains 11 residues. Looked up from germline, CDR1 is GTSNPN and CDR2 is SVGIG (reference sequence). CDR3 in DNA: TGTGCCTGGAGTGTTATCAGTGGCTACACCTTC. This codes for CAWSVISGYTF.

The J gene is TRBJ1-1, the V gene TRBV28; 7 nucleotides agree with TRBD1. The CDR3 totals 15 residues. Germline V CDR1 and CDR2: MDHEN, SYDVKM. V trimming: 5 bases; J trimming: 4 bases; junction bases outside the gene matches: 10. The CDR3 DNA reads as TGTGCCAGCAGTGGCCTGGCGGCAGGGGGCACTGAAGCTTTCTTT. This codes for CASSGLAAGGTEAFF. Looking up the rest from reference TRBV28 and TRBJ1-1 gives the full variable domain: DVKVTQSSRYLVKRTGEKVFLECVQDMDHENMFWYRQDPGLGLRLIYFSYDVKMKEKGDIPEGYSVSREKKERFSLILESASTNQTSMYLCASSGLAAGGTEAFFGQGTRLTVV.

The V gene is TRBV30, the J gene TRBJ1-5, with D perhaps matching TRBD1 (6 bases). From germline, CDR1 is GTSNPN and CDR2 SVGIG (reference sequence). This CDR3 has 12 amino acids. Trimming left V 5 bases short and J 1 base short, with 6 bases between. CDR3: CAWGQSNQPQHF. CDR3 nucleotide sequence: TGTGCCTGGGGACAGAGCAATCAGCCCCAGCATTTT.

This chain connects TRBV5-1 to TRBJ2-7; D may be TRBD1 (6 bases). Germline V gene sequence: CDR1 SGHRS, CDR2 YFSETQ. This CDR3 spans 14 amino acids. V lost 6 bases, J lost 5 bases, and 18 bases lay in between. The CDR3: CASTDQGNRDEQYF. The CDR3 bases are TGCGCCAGCACCGATCAGGGGAATCGGGACGAGCAGTACTTC.

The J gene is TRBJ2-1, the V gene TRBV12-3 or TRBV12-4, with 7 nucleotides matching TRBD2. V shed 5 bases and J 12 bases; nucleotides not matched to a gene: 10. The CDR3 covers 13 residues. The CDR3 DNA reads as TGTGCCAGCAGTCCCTCAACCTCGGGGGGGCAGTTCTTC. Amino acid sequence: CASSPSTSGGQFF.